This section outlines one TCR beta chain sequence together with its context. Trimming left V 0 bases short and J 3 bases short, with 8 bases between. This CDR3 contains 15 residues. Germline V lookup: CDR1 MNHEY, CDR2 SMNVEV (reference sequence). These data originate in a study of control samples from healthy donors and cancer patients. Sequenced by immunoSEQ multiplex PCR; TCRdb stores in-frame clones only, minus some. This sample carries about 54,000 clones, around 97% of them seen once, and the ten largest clones take around 1.9%. The sample comprised blood. This sequence originates from a woman under 40 in good health. The genes are TRBV27 and TRBJ1-4; TRBD1 is a possible D gene (6 bases). The CDR3 protein is CASSLSGAPNEKLFF. In DNA form, the CDR3 reads TGTGCCAGCAGTTTATCGGGGGCCCCTAATGAAAAACTGTTTTTT.